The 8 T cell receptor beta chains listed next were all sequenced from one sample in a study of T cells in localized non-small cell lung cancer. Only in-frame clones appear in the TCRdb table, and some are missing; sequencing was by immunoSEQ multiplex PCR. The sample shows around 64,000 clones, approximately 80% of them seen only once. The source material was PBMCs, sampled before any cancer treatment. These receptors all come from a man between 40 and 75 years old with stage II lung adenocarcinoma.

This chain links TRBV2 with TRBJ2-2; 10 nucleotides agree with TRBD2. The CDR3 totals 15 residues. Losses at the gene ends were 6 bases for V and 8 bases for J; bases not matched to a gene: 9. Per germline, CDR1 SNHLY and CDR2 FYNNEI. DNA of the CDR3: TGTGCCAGCAGATCGGTAGCGGGAGGTAATGGGGAGCTGTTTTTT. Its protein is CASRSVAGGNGELFF.

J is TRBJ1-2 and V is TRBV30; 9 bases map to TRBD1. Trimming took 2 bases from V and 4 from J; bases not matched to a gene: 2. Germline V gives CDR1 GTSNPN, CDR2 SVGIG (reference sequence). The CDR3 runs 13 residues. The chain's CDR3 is CAWSLTGGYGYTF. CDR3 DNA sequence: TGTGCCTGGAGTCTGACAGGGGGCTATGGCTACACCTTC.

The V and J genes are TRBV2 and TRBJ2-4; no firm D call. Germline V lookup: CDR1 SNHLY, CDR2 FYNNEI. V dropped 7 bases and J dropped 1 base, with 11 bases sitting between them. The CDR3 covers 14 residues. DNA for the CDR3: TGTGCCAGCATGGTAGGGATTGCCAAAAACATTCAGTACTTC. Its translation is CASMVGIAKNIQYF.

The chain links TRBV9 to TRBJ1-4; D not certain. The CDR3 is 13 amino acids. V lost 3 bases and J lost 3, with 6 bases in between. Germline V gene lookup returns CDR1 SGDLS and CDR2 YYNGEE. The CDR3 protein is CASSDGANEKLFF. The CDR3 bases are TGTGCCAGCAGCGACGGGGCTAATGAAAAACTGTTTTTT. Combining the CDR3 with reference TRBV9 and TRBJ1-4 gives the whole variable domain DSGVTQTPKHLITATGQRVTLRCSPRSGDLSVYWYQQSLDQGLQFLIQYYNGEERAKGNILERFSAQQFPDLHSELNLSSLELGDSALYFCASSDGANEKLFFGSGTQLSVL.

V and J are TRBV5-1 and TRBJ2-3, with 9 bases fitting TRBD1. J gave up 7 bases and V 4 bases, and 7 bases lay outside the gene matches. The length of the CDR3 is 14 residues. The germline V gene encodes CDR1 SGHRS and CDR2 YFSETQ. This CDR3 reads CASSPGTGKHTQYF. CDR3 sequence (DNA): TGCGCCAGCAGCCCGGGGACAGGGAAACATACGCAGTATTTT. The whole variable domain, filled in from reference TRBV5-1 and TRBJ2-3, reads KAGVTQTPRYLIKTRGQQVTLSCSPISGHRSVSWYQQTPGQGLQFLFEYFSETQRNKGNFPGRFSGRQFSNSRSEMNVSTLELGDSALYLCASSPGTGKHTQYFGPGTRLTVL.

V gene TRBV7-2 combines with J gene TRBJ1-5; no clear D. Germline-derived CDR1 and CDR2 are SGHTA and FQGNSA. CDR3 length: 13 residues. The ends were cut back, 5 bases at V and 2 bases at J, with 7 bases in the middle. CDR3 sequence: CASSPARNQPQHF. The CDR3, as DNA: TGTGCCAGCAGCCCGGCGCGCAATCAGCCCCAGCATTTT.

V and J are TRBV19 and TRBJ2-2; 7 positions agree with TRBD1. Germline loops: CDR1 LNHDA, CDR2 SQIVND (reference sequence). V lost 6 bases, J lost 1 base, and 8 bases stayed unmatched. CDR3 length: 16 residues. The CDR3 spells CASSPRDSKNTGELFF. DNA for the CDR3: TGTGCCAGTAGCCCACGGGACAGCAAGAACACCGGGGAGCTGTTTTTT.

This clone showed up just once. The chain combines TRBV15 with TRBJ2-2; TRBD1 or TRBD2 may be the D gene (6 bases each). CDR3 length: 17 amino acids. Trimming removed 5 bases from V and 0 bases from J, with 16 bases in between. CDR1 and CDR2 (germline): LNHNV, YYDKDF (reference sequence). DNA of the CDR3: TGTGCCACCAGCGGACCACTGGAGGGGGCGAACACCGGGGAGCTGTTTTTT. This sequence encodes CATSGPLEGANTGELFF.